What follows describes a single T cell receptor beta chain. Authors' data handling: The assay estimated nucleated cells by amplifying reference gene primers. Profiled with immunoSEQ multiplex PCR; TCRdb holds only in-frame clones, not every one. D and trimming were read from the DNA, whereas the V and J calls and clone size are those reported in that table. The sample lists about 170,000 clones; approximately 87% were seen once. The data were taken from a study of blood T cell repertoires in COVID-19. Study as a whole: Acute-phase and convalescent COVID-19 samples originated in the United States, Italy and Spain.

The trim removed 0 bases at V and 7 bases at J, leaving 9 bases unmatched. The CDR3 totals 14 residues. CDR1 GTSNPN and CDR2 SVGIG come from the germline V gene (reference sequence). The source is a man aged 18 to 29 with active or convalescent COVID-19. The sample consisted of peripheral blood. V gene TRBV30 combines with J gene TRBJ2-7, with TRBD2 matching over 7 bases. CDR3 in amino acids: CAWSVRGGGREQYF. CDR3 bases: TGTGCCTGGAGTGTACGCGGGGGTGGTAGGGAGCAGTACTTC.